These 29 T cell receptor beta chains came from one sample sequenced in a study of cytomegalovirus exposure and HLA in healthy donors. The PCR used 60 Vbeta and 13 Jbeta primers. The repertoire was sequenced with immunoSEQ multiplex PCR; TCRdb's copy has only in-frame clones and lacks some. This sample carries hundreds of thousands of clones, roughly 70% of them seen once, and the ten largest clones take around 2.6%. The sequenced material came from PBMCs. The receptors were gathered from a man between 40 and 49 years old in good health and CMV-seropositive.

This clone was seen just once. This chain uses TRBV2 with TRBJ2-3, with D tentatively TRBD1 (6 bases). CDR3 length: 13 residues. V was cut by 6 bases and J by 2 bases, with 9 bases left in between. In germline, CDR1 is SNHLY, CDR2 FYNNEI. The CDR3 loop reads CASRTGYTDTQYF. CDR3 in DNA: TGTGCCAGCAGAACAGGGTACACAGATACGCAGTATTTT.

This rearrangement joins TRBV29-1 to TRBJ1-2, with D possibly being TRBD1 (5 bases). The V and J ends lost 2 bases and 8 bases respectively, with 9 bases between them. The CDR3 spans 11 residues. Germline V gene lookup returns CDR1 SQVTM and CDR2 ANQGSEA. The CDR3 coding sequence is TGCAGCGTTGAAAGGGGCGAAGGCTACACCTTC. This sequence encodes CSVERGEGYTF.

With respect to this clone: This sample includes further DNA sequences coding for the same CDR3. This chain joins TRBV7-9 and TRBJ1-2; 8 bases map to TRBD1. There are 15 residues in the CDR3. After removal of 3 bases from V and 2 bases from J, the junction contained 5 bases not matched to a gene. Germline-derived CDR1 and CDR2 are SEHNR and FQNEAQ (reference sequence). The CDR3 region has the DNA TGTGCCAGCAGCTTGGGGCAGGGGGCCAACTATGGCTACACCTTC. It codes for CASSLGQGANYGYTF.

This clone showed up just once. DNA of the CDR3: TGCGCCAGCAGCCAATTTGCAGGCATAAACATTCAGTACTTC. It codes for CASSQFAGINIQYF. This rearrangement joins TRBV4-3 to TRBJ2-4; D unclear. Germline values: CDR1 LGHNA, CDR2 YSLEER. Trimming removed 2 bases at V and 6 bases at J, with 11 bases between. The CDR3 covers 14 residues.

The chain employs TRBV28 and TRBJ1-2; possible D gene TRBD1, 6 bases. V dropped 4 bases and J dropped 11 bases, with 14 bases sitting between them. Germline lookup yields CDR1 MDHEN and CDR2 SYDVKM. The length of the CDR3 is 12 residues. In DNA form, the CDR3 reads TGTGCCAGCAGTTCACAGGGAGATCGATACACCTTC. Translation gives CASSSQGDRYTF.

The chain has TRBV4-1 and TRBJ2-3; maybe TRBD1 (6 bases). The CDR3 is 16 residues long. V was cut by 0 bases and J by 2 bases, with 12 bases left in between. Germline V gives CDR1 MGHRA, CDR2 YSYEKL. The DNA of the CDR3 is TGCGCCAGCAGCCAAGAAGCCAGGGGTCTCACAGATACGCAGTATTTT. This codes for CASSQEARGLTDTQYF.

This chain connects TRBV7-2 to TRBJ1-2, with 8 bases identical to TRBD1. Germline values: CDR1 SGHTA, CDR2 FQGNSA. The CDR3 sequence is 13 residues long. V dropped 4 bases and J dropped 6; count of bases not matched to a gene: 4. CDR3 region: CASSSQGAHGYTF. In DNA form, the CDR3 reads TGTGCCAGCAGCTCCCAGGGGGCGCATGGCTACACCTTC. Combining the CDR3 with reference TRBV7-2 and TRBJ1-2 gives the whole variable domain GAGVSQSPSNKVTEKGKDVELRCDPISGHTALYWYRQSLGQGLEFLIYFQGNSAPDKSGLPSDRFSAERTGGSVSTLTIQRTQQEDSAVYLCASSSQGAHGYTFGSGTRLTVV.

The chain combines TRBV15 with TRBJ2-7; 8 bases map to TRBD1. CDR1 LNHNV and CDR2 YYDKDF come from the germline V gene (reference sequence). This CDR3 has 16 residues. The V and J ends lost 0 bases and 2 bases, in that order; junction bases with no gene match: 6. The CDR3 loop reads CATSRDGTGRTYEQYF. CDR3 nucleotides: TGTGCCACCAGCAGAGATGGGACAGGTAGGACCTACGAGCAGTACTTC.

The rearrangement links TRBV11-1 to TRBJ2-7, with TRBD1 identical over 9 bases. The CDR3 contains 16 residues. V lost 6 bases to trimming and J lost 0 bases; unmatched junction nucleotides: 9. Looked up from germline, CDR1 is SGHAT and CDR2 is FQDESV (reference sequence). This CDR3 reads CASSYRDRVNSYEQYF. The CDR3 region has the DNA TGTGCCAGCAGTTACCGGGACAGGGTGAACTCCTACGAGCAGTACTTC.

This chain joins TRBV7-2 and TRBJ2-7; 9 positions match TRBD2. CDR1 and CDR2 from the germline V gene are SGHTA and FQGNSA. The CDR3 length is 15 residues. Trimming removed 5 bases from V and 7 bases from J; junction bases left unmatched: 12. CDR3 nucleotide sequence: TGTGCCAGCAGCCCCGCCGGCGGGGGGGCGGAAGAGCAGTACTTC. Amino acids: CASSPAGGGAEEQYF.

This clone was detected only a few times. The V and J genes are TRBV9 and TRBJ2-1; 9 bases match TRBD2. V trimming: 4 bases; J trimming: 5 bases; junction bases outside the gene matches: 7. The CDR3 totals 15 residues. Germline CDR1 and CDR2: SGDLS and YYNGEE. The CDR3 region has the DNA TGTGCCAGCAGCCCGGGACTAGCCCTAGACAATGAGCAGTTCTTC. Protein product: CASSPGLALDNEQFF. The complete variable domain, with remaining parts taken from reference TRBV9 and TRBJ2-1, reads DSGVTQTPKHLITATGQRVTLRCSPRSGDLSVYWYQQSLDQGLQFLIQYYNGEERAKGNILERFSAQQFPDLHSELNLSSLELGDSALYFCASSPGLALDNEQFFGPGTRLTVL.

V is TRBV4-1 and J is TRBJ2-3; maybe TRBD1 (6 bases). Germline V gene sequence: CDR1 MGHRA, CDR2 YSYEKL. There are 16 residues in the CDR3. V gave up 0 bases and J gave up 6 bases, with 16 bases separating them. CDR3 DNA: TGCGCCAGCAGCCAAGAGTTCAGGGGAGCCTTGGATACGCAGTATTTT. Encoded protein: CASSQEFRGALDTQYF.

This clone was observed a few times. J is TRBJ1-1 and V is TRBV6-5, with D possibly being TRBD1 (6 bases). Germline loops: CDR1 MNHEY, CDR2 SVGAGI. This CDR3 region has 14 residues. Trimming removed 7 bases from V and 2 bases from J, with 14 bases in between. As DNA, the CDR3 is TGTGCCAGCATTCGAACAGGGCTTAACACTGAAGCTTTCTTT. As protein: CASIRTGLNTEAFF.

This clone was observed a handful of times. V usage is TRBV19 and J usage is TRBJ1-2, with D unclear. CDR3 length equals 12 residues. Trimming pared 3 bases from V and 4 bases from J, leaving 6 bases between. Germline loops: CDR1 LNHDA, CDR2 SQIVND (reference sequence). CDR3 loop: CASSMLSYGYTF. The CDR3 DNA follows: TGTGCCAGTAGTATGCTCAGCTATGGCTACACCTTC.

The chain combines TRBV9 with TRBJ1-6; D gene uncertain. This CDR3 has 16 residues. In germline, CDR1 is SGDLS, CDR2 YYNGEE. Trimming took off 4 bases at V and 1 base at J, with 12 bases between the two ends. The CDR3 sequence is CASSFEGSSYNSPLHF. CDR3 nucleotide sequence: TGTGCCAGCAGCTTCGAAGGGAGTTCCTATAATTCACCCCTCCACTTT.

This chain connects TRBV6-6 to TRBJ2-1, with a tentative D call TRBD2 (5 bases). This CDR3 contains 13 residues. Between the trimmed V and J ends, which lost 6 bases and 7 bases, there was a span of 13 bases. Germline V gene sequence: CDR1 MNHNY, CDR2 SVGAGI (reference sequence). The CDR3 sequence: CASSLEGVNEQFF. CDR3 bases: TGTGCCAGCAGCCTAGAGGGAGTGAATGAGCAGTTCTTC.

The chain employs TRBV27 and TRBJ1-6; tentative D call: TRBD1 (6 bases). V was pared by 6 bases and J by 3 bases, with 9 bases between. CDR3 length equals 14 residues. Per germline, CDR1 MNHEY and CDR2 SMNVEV (reference sequence). CDR3 in DNA: TGTGCCAGCAGGGACAGCCTCTATAATTCACCCCTCCACTTT. It codes for CASRDSLYNSPLHF.

This clone has a handful of counts. This chain uses TRBV2 with TRBJ1-5; 10 bases fit TRBD1. Germline V CDR1 and CDR2: SNHLY, FYNNEI. Unmatched junction bases numbered 4, after V lost 4 bases and J lost 7 bases. The CDR3 extends over 14 amino acids. The CDR3 protein is CASSGDRGDQPQHF. CDR3 nucleotide sequence: TGTGCCAGCAGTGGGGACAGGGGTGACCAGCCCCAGCATTTT.

V usage is TRBV5-6 and J usage is TRBJ2-7; the match to TRBD1 covers 9 bases. The CDR3 has 14 residues. The germline CDR1 and CDR2 sequences are SGHDT and YYEEEE. Trimming cost V 4 bases and J 3 bases; bases outside gene matches: 5. The CDR3 spells CASSPGTGYYEQYF. The CDR3 DNA reads as TGTGCCAGCAGCCCTGGGACAGGGTACTACGAGCAGTACTTC.

This chain uses TRBV2 with TRBJ2-7, with D possibly TRBD2 on 5 matching bases. Germline V gene data show CDR1 as SNHLY and CDR2 as FYNNEI. The CDR3 length is 13 residues. Trimming left V 4 bases short and J 3 bases short, with 10 bases between. This CDR3 reads CASSVLRGYEQYF. As DNA, the CDR3 is TGTGCCAGCAGTGTTCTCCGGGGCTACGAGCAGTACTTC.

This chain uses TRBV6-5 with TRBJ1-4; 7 bases match TRBD1. With V trimmed by 5 bases and J by 6 bases, 3 bases remained unmatched. The germline V gene encodes CDR1 MNHEY and CDR2 SVGAGI. The CDR3 spans 13 residues. The CDR3 nucleotides are TGTGCCAGCAGTGGGACAGCGGATGAAAAACTGTTTTTT. It is translated as CASSGTADEKLFF.

This chain uses TRBV11-2 with TRBJ1-4, with D unresolved. Germline loops: CDR1 SGHAT, CDR2 FQNNGV. Trimming cost V 2 bases and J 8 bases, with 15 bases left between them. The CDR3 sequence is 15 residues long. The CDR3 nucleotides read TGTGCCAGCAGCTTATCGGGAGTTAGTGGGGAAAAACTGTTTTTT. It yields the protein CASSLSGVSGEKLFF.

The chain recombines TRBV14 with TRBJ1-1; the match to TRBD1 covers 9 bases. Looked up from germline, CDR1 is SGHDN and CDR2 is FVKESK. The CDR3 length is 15 residues. V trimming: 4 bases; J trimming: 5 bases; junction bases outside the gene matches: 8. CDR3 nucleotides: TGTGCCAGCAGCCTAACCGGGACAGGGTTAACTGAAGCTTTCTTT. Residues: CASSLTGTGLTEAFF.

The chain uses TRBV5-1 and TRBJ2-2; 11 bases match TRBD2. In germline, CDR1 is SGHRS, CDR2 YFSETQ. This CDR3 is 17 amino acids long. With 3 bases clipped from V and 1 base from J, the junction kept 5 bases outside the gene matches. The CDR3 is CASSYITSGRNTGELFF. In DNA, the CDR3 is TGCGCCAGCAGCTATATTACTAGCGGGAGGAACACCGGGGAGCTGTTTTTT.

The rearrangement links TRBV4-1 to TRBJ1-4; weak D call: TRBD1 (5 bases). Trimming shortened V by 1 base and J by 4 bases, and 16 bases separated the two germline ends. This CDR3 has 17 residues. Germline V gives CDR1 MGHRA, CDR2 YSYEKL. The CDR3 loop is CASSQGGWGSLNEKLFF. CDR3 DNA sequence: TGCGCCAGCAGCCAAGGAGGATGGGGCAGCCTTAATGAAAAACTGTTTTTT.

The CDR3 region is CASNRDRGNQPQHF. CDR3 DNA sequence: TGTGCCAGCAACCGGGACAGGGGCAATCAGCCCCAGCATTTT. J is TRBJ1-5 and V is TRBV6-1; the match to TRBD1 covers 9 bases. Germline lookup yields CDR1 MNHNS and CDR2 SASEGT. With V trimmed by 7 bases and J by 2 bases, 3 bases remained unmatched. CDR3 length equals 14 residues.

The chain has TRBV19 and TRBJ1-2; a weak D match, TRBD1 (5 bases). V shed 8 bases and J shed 5 bases, with 12 bases lying between them. CDR3 length: 12 amino acids. Germline V gives CDR1 LNHDA, CDR2 SQIVND (reference sequence). CDR3 in amino acids: CASLGGAYGYTF. The CDR3 nucleotides read TGTGCCAGTCTGGGAGGGGCGTATGGCTACACCTTC.

This rearrangement joins TRBV6-1 to TRBJ1-1; D is undetermined. Germline V gives CDR1 MNHNS, CDR2 SASEGT. The CDR3 runs to 11 residues. Trimming removed 8 bases from V and 1 base from J, with 5 bases in between. The CDR3 DNA reads as TGTGCCAGCGGCAAGAACACTGAAGCTTTCTTT. Amino acid sequence: CASGKNTEAFF.

The V call is TRBV28, the J call TRBJ2-1; 8 bases agree with TRBD2. Trimming removed 6 bases from V and 0 bases from J; junction bases left unmatched: 1. The CDR3 covers 14 residues. The V gene's germline CDR1 is MDHEN and CDR2 SYDVKM. The CDR3 loop reads CASRAGGSYNEQFF. CDR3 DNA sequence: TGTGCCAGCAGGGCGGGAGGCTCCTACAATGAGCAGTTCTTC.